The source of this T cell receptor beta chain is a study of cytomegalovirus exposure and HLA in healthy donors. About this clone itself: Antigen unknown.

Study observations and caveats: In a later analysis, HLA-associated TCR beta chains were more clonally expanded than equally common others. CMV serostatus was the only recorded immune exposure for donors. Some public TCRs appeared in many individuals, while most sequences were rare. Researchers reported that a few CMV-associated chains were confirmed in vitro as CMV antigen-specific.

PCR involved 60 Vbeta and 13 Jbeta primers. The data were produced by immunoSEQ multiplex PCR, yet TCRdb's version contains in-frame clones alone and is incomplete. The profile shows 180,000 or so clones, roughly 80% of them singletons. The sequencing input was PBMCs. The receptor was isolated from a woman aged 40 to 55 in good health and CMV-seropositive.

In DNA, the CDR3 is TGTGCCAGCAGGAGCAGGGGACAGGGGGTGCGGGAGACCCAGTACTTC. Protein: CASRSRGQGVRETQYF. The chain recombines TRBV27 with TRBJ2-5; 11 positions match TRBD1. This CDR3 has 16 amino acids. Germline V gene data show CDR1 as MNHEY and CDR2 as SMNVEV (reference sequence). J lost 5 bases, V lost 6 bases, and 11 bases had no gene match.